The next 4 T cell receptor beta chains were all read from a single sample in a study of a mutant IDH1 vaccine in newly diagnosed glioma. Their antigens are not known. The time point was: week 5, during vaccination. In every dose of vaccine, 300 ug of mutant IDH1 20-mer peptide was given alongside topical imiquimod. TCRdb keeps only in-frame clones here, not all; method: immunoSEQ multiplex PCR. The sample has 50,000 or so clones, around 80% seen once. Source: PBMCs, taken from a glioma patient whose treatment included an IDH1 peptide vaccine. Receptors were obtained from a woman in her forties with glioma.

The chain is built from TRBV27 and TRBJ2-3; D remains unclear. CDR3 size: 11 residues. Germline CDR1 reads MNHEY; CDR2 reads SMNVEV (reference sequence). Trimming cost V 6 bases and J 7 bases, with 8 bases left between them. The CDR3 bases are TGTGCCAGCAGCGGCCTGAATACGCAGTATTTT. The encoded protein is CASSGLNTQYF.

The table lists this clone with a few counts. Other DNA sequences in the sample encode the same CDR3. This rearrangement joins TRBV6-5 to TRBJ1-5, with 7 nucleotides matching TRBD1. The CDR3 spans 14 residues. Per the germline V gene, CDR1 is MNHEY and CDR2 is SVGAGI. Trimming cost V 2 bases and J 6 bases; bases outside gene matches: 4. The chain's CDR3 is CASSYRGLGQPQHF. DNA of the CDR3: TGTGCCAGCAGTTACAGGGGGCTAGGTCAGCCCCAGCATTTT.

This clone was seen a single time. CDR3 sequence (DNA): TGTGCCAGCAGCCATCTTAGAAGTAGCCGGAGTGAAGCTTTCTTT. This translates into CASSHLRSSRSEAFF. This chain links TRBV13 with TRBJ1-1; no clear D. Germline V gives CDR1 PRHDT, CDR2 FYEKMQ (reference sequence). There are 15 residues in the CDR3. V dropped 5 bases and J dropped 7 bases, with 20 bases sitting between them.

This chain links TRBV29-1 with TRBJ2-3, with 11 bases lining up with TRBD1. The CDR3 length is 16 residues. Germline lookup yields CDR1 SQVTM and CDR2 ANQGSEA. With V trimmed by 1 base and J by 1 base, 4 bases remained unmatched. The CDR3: CSVEGGQGAGTDTQYF. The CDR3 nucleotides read TGCAGCGTTGAAGGTGGACAGGGGGCAGGCACAGATACGCAGTATTTT.